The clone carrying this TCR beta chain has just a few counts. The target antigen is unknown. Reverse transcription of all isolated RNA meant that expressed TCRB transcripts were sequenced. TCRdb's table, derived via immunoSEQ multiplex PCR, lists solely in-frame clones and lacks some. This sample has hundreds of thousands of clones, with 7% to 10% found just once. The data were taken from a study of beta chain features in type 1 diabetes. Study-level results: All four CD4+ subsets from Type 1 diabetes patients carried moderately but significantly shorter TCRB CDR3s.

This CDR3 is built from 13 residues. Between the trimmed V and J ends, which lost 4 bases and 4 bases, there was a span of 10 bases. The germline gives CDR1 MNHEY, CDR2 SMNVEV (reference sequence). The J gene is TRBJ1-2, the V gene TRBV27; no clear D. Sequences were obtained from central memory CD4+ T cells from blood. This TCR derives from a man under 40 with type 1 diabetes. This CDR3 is CASSSPAGYGYTF. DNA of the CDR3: TGTGCCAGCAGTTCCCCCGCCGGCTATGGCTACACCTTC.